This T cell receptor beta chain was recovered during a study of cytomegalovirus exposure and HLA in healthy donors. The CDR3 loop spans 13 amino acids. Germline lookup yields CDR1 LNHDA and CDR2 SQIVND (reference sequence). The junction had 4 bases not matched to a gene; V was cut back by 4 bases and J by 4 bases. Generated by immunoSEQ multiplex PCR, the TCRdb table keeps only in-frame clones and is missing some. The table lists some 84,000 clones, around 90% of them singletons, with roughly 2.1% in the top ten. The receptor was isolated from a man aged 25 to 40 in good health and CMV-seronegative. The V and J genes are TRBV19 and TRBJ2-7, with 7 positions matching TRBD1. Sequencing was done on a sample of PBMCs. The CDR3 here is CASSRGTEYEQYF. For the CDR3, the DNA is TGTGCCAGTAGTAGGGGGACAGAGTACGAGCAGTACTTC.